The 32 T cell receptor beta chains given below trace back to one sample, sequenced in a study of response to subunit inactivated influenza vaccine. Each CDR3 protein is one row after TCRdb ran MiXCR on the RT-PCR reads. The table has some 800,000 distinct CDR3 sequences, 21% seen once. The material sequenced was PBMCs from blood, taken roughly 5 days after vaccination. The receptors were gathered from a man aged 45-60 years who received an inactivated influenza vaccine.

There are a few counts of this clonotype. The V gene is TRBV15, the J gene TRBJ1-2; possibly TRBD1 for D (6 bases). Germline-derived CDR1 and CDR2 are LNHNV and YYDKDF (reference sequence). CDR3 length: 15 amino acids. V lost 0 bases and J 6 bases, leaving 14 bases between the germline ends. The CDR3 sequence: CATSRELGAPDGYTF. The CDR3 DNA sequence: TGTGCCACCAGCAGAGAGCTGGGGGCGCCGGATGGCTACACCTTC.

This chain links TRBV6-2 or TRBV6-3 with TRBJ2-7, with 9 bases fitting TRBD2. CDR3 size: 13 residues. The V and J ends lost 8 bases and 3 bases, in that order; junction bases with no gene match: 5. The germline gives CDR1 MNHEY, CDR2 SVGEGT. CDR3 DNA: TGTGCCAGCGAGTTAGCGGGAGACTACGAGCAGTACTTC. This gives the protein CASELAGDYEQYF.

This clonotype was counted a few times. The chain has TRBV4-3 and TRBJ2-3; D is ambiguous. V was pared by 2 bases and J by 4 bases, with 10 bases between. The length of the CDR3 is 14 residues. Germline assignment: CDR1 LGHNA and CDR2 YSLEER. The CDR3 nucleotides are TGCGCCAGCAGCCAATCTCAGGCGGCAGATACGCAGTATTTT. It encodes CASSQSQAADTQYF.

This clonotype was detected a few times. CDR3 loop: CASSQDTQGAYEQYF. In DNA form, the CDR3 reads TGCGCCAGCAGCCAAGATACGCAGGGGGCCTACGAGCAGTACTTC. The V call is TRBV4-3, the J call TRBJ2-7; 7 nucleotides match TRBD1. CDR1 is LGHNA, CDR2 YSLEER, per germline. This CDR3 contains 15 residues. V trimming: 0 bases; J trimming: 2 bases; junction bases outside the gene matches: 4.

The V call is TRBV28, the J call TRBJ2-7; a weak D match, TRBD1 (6 bases). The CDR3 runs to 16 residues. Germline CDR1 MDHEN, CDR2 SYDVKM. V was shortened by 5 bases and J by 1 base, with 18 bases between the two germline ends. The CDR3: CASSRFLRGRSYEQYF. The CDR3 DNA follows: TGTGCCAGCAGTCGATTTCTCAGGGGTCGGTCCTACGAGCAGTACTTC.

This rearrangement joins TRBV18 to TRBJ1-1, with TRBD1 identical over 7 bases. The junction had 6 bases not matched to a gene; V was cut back by 2 bases and J by 3 bases. CDR1 is KGHSH and CDR2 is LQKENI in the germline V gene. The CDR3 totals 15 residues. Here the CDR3 reads CASSPMAGGDTEAFF. The CDR3 DNA reads TGTGCCAGCTCACCAATGGCAGGGGGGGACACTGAAGCTTTCTTT. Full variable domain (missing parts from reference TRBV18 and TRBJ1-1): NAGVMQNPRHLVRRRGQEARLRCSPMKGHSHVYWYRQLPEEGLKFMVYLQKENIIDESGMPKERFSAEFPKEGPSILRIQQVVRGDSAAYFCASSPMAGGDTEAFFGQGTRLTVV.

V gene TRBV15 combines with J gene TRBJ2-7; either TRBD1 or TRBD2 may fit D (6 bases each). Germline values: CDR1 LNHNV, CDR2 YYDKDF (reference sequence). Trimming shortened V by 0 bases and J by 2 bases, and 20 bases separated the two germline ends. The CDR3 consists of 18 residues. DNA of the CDR3: TGTGCCACCAGCAGAGATAGGGGGGATTCTCGGGGAACCTACGAGCAGTACTTC. This encodes CATSRDRGDSRGTYEQYF.

V and J are TRBV29-1 and TRBJ2-3; the match to TRBD1 covers 10 bases. The V gene's germline CDR1 is SQVTM and CDR2 ANQGSEA. The CDR3 extends over 15 amino acids. Trimming removed 8 bases from V and 5 bases from J; junction bases left unmatched: 13. The CDR3 bases are TGCAGCTGCTTCCAGGACAGGGGGTTTGGAGATACGCAGTATTTT. Its translation: CSCFQDRGFGDTQYF.

This clonotype has a count of ten or more. The J gene is TRBJ2-3, the V gene TRBV20-1; D call uncertain. CDR3 size: 12 residues. Germline V gene data show CDR1 as DFQATT and CDR2 as SNEGSKA (reference sequence). V shed 3 bases and J shed 3 bases, with 7 bases lying between them. CDR3 DNA: TGCAGTGCTAGGCCTTCTACAGATACGCAGTATTTT. Amino acid sequence: CSARPSTDTQYF.

The chain recombines TRBV18 with TRBJ1-2; TRBD1 matches 8 bases. The CDR3 is 15 amino acids. Germline loops: CDR1 KGHSH, CDR2 LQKENI. The V gene end was trimmed by 6 bases and the J gene end by 6 bases; junction bases not matched to a gene: 12. Here the CDR3 DNA reads TGTGCCAGCTCGTCAAGTCAGGGGGCGGTGGATGGCTACACCTTC. This sequence encodes CASSSSQGAVDGYTF. The full variable domain, completed using reference TRBV18 and TRBJ1-2, is NAGVMQNPRHLVRRRGQEARLRCSPMKGHSHVYWYRQLPEEGLKFMVYLQKENIIDESGMPKERFSAEFPKEGPSILRIQQVVRGDSAAYFCASSSSQGAVDGYTFGSGTRLTVV.

This chain joins TRBV5-5 and TRBJ2-7, with 10 nucleotides matching TRBD2. The CDR3 is 18 residues long. CDR1 SGHKS and CDR2 YYEKEE come from the germline V gene (reference sequence). The V and J ends lost 2 bases and 5 bases, in that order; junction bases with no gene match: 16. The CDR3: CASSFAGSGGSNLHEQYF. In DNA, the CDR3 is TGTGCCAGCAGCTTCGCCGGTAGCGGGGGGTCCAATCTCCACGAGCAGTACTTC. Variable domain in full (rest from reference TRBV5-5 and TRBJ2-7): DAGVTQSPTHLIKTRGQQVTLRCSPISGHKSVSWYQQVLGQGPQFIFQYYEKEERGRGNFPDRFSARQFPNYSSELNVNALLLGDSALYLCASSFAGSGGSNLHEQYFGPGTRLTVT.

The chain joins TRBV7-9 to TRBJ1-6; D might be TRBD1 (5 bases). The CDR3 is 15 residues long. The V gene's germline CDR1 is SEHNR and CDR2 FQNEAQ (reference sequence). Trimming removed 5 bases from V and 4 bases from J, with 12 bases in between. CDR3 region: CASSGRDQYNSPLHF. In DNA, the CDR3 is TGTGCCAGCAGCGGCCGGGACCAGTATAATTCACCCCTCCACTTT.

This CDR3 reads CASSRMDRDTEAFF. CDR3 DNA: TGCGCCAGCAGCCGGATGGACAGGGACACTGAAGCTTTCTTT. V is TRBV4-1 and J is TRBJ1-1; TRBD1 agrees at 8 bases. V lost 4 bases to trimming and J lost 3 bases; unmatched junction nucleotides: 4. This CDR3 comprises 14 residues. CDR1 is MGHRA, CDR2 YSYEKL, per germline.

V usage is TRBV4-2 and J usage is TRBJ2-5; D call uncertain. The germline V gene encodes CDR1 LGHNA and CDR2 YNFKEQ. The CDR3 is 15 amino acids. Trimming pared 4 bases from V and 2 bases from J, leaving 14 bases between. This CDR3 reads CASSPRPGWQETQYF. In DNA, the CDR3 is TGTGCCAGCAGCCCCCGTCCGGGTTGGCAAGAGACCCAGTACTTC.

Ten or more counts support this clonotype. The chain is built from TRBV12-3 or TRBV12-4 and TRBJ1-1; D is possibly TRBD1 (6 bases). This CDR3 comprises 16 residues. V lost 4 bases and J lost 3, with 18 bases in between. CDR3 amino acids: CASSYARGRSDTEAFF. The CDR3 DNA reads as TGTGCCAGCAGTTACGCCAGGGGACGGTCGGACACTGAAGCTTTCTTT.

This clonotype was seen a few times. V gene TRBV10-3 combines with J gene TRBJ2-2; unclear D gene. The CDR3 is 14 amino acids. V was cut by 4 bases and J by 0 bases, with 6 bases left in between. The germline V gene has CDR1 ENHRY and CDR2 SYGVKD. The CDR3 is CAISVGANTGELFF. CDR3 sequence (DNA): TGTGCCATCAGTGTAGGAGCGAACACCGGGGAGCTGTTTTTT.

In its sample, this clonotype was seen a few times. The chain couples TRBV6-6 to TRBJ1-5; D is uncertain. The germline V gene encodes CDR1 MNHNY and CDR2 SVGAGI (reference sequence). The CDR3 is 12 amino acids. V was cut by 6 bases and J by 8 bases, with 11 bases left in between. The CDR3 region has the DNA TGTGCCAGCAGACACGGTGCGGAGCCCCAGCATTTT. This codes for CASRHGAEPQHF.

This clonotype was detected a few times. The rearrangement links TRBV11-1 to TRBJ2-1; D ambiguous. CDR1 SGHAT and CDR2 FQDESV come from the germline V gene (reference sequence). V was pared by 1 base and J by 10 bases, with 11 bases between. CDR3 length equals 13 residues. CDR3 loop: CASSLEARNEQFF. The CDR3 nucleotides are TGTGCCAGCAGCTTAGAGGCTCGTAACGAGCAGTTCTTC. Variable domain in full (rest from reference TRBV11-1 and TRBJ2-1): EAEVAQSPRYKITEKSQAVAFWCDPISGHATLYWYRQILGQGPELLVQFQDESVVDDSQLPKDRFSAERLKGVDSTLKIQPAELGDSAMYLCASSLEARNEQFFGPGTRLTVL.

In this sample, this clonotype turned up a few times. V and J are TRBV12-3 or TRBV12-4 and TRBJ1-2; 7 positions agree with TRBD1. Trimming took 6 bases from V and 7 from J; bases not matched to a gene: 11. This CDR3 spans 14 amino acids. The CDR3 loop reads CASSHGQDLGGYTF. The CDR3, as DNA: TGTGCCAGCAGCCACGGACAGGACCTAGGTGGCTACACCTTC.

This clonotype was counted only a few times. The rearrangement joins TRBV4-2 to TRBJ2-3; 13 nucleotides match TRBD2. Germline CDR1 is LGHNA and CDR2 is YNFKEQ. Trimming removed 3 bases from V and 2 bases from J; junction bases left unmatched: 8. This CDR3 contains 18 residues. In nucleotides, the CDR3 is TGTGCCAGCAGCCAGACGACTAGCGGGGGGCCTTACACAGATACGCAGTATTTT. Amino acids: CASSQTTSGGPYTDTQYF.

The chain recombines TRBV20-1 with TRBJ1-1; D gene uncertain. Germline CDR1 is DFQATT and CDR2 is SNEGSKA (reference sequence). V shed 0 bases and J shed 7 bases, with 12 bases lying between them. CDR3 length equals 13 residues. The chain's CDR3 is CSARDVEDGEAFF. The CDR3, as DNA: TGCAGTGCTAGAGATGTGGAAGATGGTGAAGCTTTCTTT.

This clonotype occurred a few times. The chain links TRBV11-2 to TRBJ2-2; D unresolved. V was cut by 5 bases and J by 3 bases, with 10 bases left in between. This CDR3 comprises 14 residues. CDR1 and CDR2 (germline): SGHAT, FQNNGV. The CDR3: CASSHQVDTGELFF. The CDR3 nucleotides read TGTGCCAGCAGCCATCAGGTCGACACCGGGGAGCTGTTTTTT.

The chain joins TRBV28 to TRBJ2-1; a possible D gene is TRBD1 (7 bases). Trimming cost V 4 bases and J 0 bases, with 31 bases left between them. The CDR3 totals 22 residues. The germline V gene has CDR1 MDHEN and CDR2 SYDVKM. CDR3 coding DNA: TGTGCCAGCAGTTCCACCAGAGTAGGGGCCAGGGGGGCGGGTAGCTCCTACAATGAGCAGTTCTTC. It specifies CASSSTRVGARGAGSSYNEQFF. Based on the CDR3 plus reference TRBV28 and TRBJ2-1, the full variable domain is DVKVTQSSRYLVKRTGEKVFLECVQDMDHENMFWYRQDPGLGLRLIYFSYDVKMKEKGDIPEGYSVSREKKERFSLILESASTNQTSMYLCASSSTRVGARGAGSSYNEQFFGPGTRLTVL.

This clonotype was observed a few times. The chain couples TRBV25-1 to TRBJ1-3, with 8 bases identical to TRBD1. The length of the CDR3 is 16 residues. The germline CDR1 and CDR2 sequences are MGHDK and SYGVNS. V trimming: 4 bases; J trimming: 0 bases; junction bases outside the gene matches: 5. CDR3 nucleotides: TGTGCCAGCAGTGCTAGACAGGGGATCTCTGGAAACACCATATATTTT. This sequence encodes CASSARQGISGNTIYF.

V gene TRBV5-1 combines with J gene TRBJ2-2, with 10 nucleotides matching TRBD1. Germline values: CDR1 SGHRS, CDR2 YFSETQ. Trimming took 4 bases from V and 7 from J; bases not matched to a gene: 13. The CDR3 is 17 residues long. CDR3 amino acids: CASSLIGTGAAIGELFF. The CDR3 nucleotides read TGCGCCAGCAGCCTGATTGGGACAGGGGCCGCGATCGGGGAGCTGTTTTTT.

This clonotype was seen more than once but under ten times. The chain recombines TRBV28 with TRBJ2-1; no firm D call. Trimming shortened V by 6 bases and J by 5 bases, and 11 bases separated the two germline ends. Germline assignment: CDR1 MDHEN and CDR2 SYDVKM. There are 13 residues in the CDR3. The DNA of the CDR3 is TGTGCCAGCAGAATCGGGCCGGACAATGAGCAGTTCTTC. Translated, it gives CASRIGPDNEQFF.

This clonotype was detected a few times. The chain carries TRBV18 and TRBJ2-1; either TRBD1 or TRBD2 may fit D (5 bases each). Trimming left V 2 bases short and J 9 bases short, with 14 bases between. The length of the CDR3 is 14 residues. CDR1 is KGHSH, CDR2 LQKENI, per germline. The CDR3 coding sequence is TGTGCCAGCTCACCAATGGGACCTTCAGCTGAGCAGTTCTTC. Protein product: CASSPMGPSAEQFF.

This clonotype was counted only a few times. The chain uses TRBV24-1 and TRBJ2-1; TRBD1 might be the D (5 bases). The germline V and J ends were trimmed by 3 bases and 8 bases, with 22 bases remaining between them. Germline loops: CDR1 KGHDR, CDR2 SFDVKD. This CDR3 has 17 residues. The CDR3 is CATSDIPPGDSRDEQFF. In DNA, the CDR3 is TGTGCCACCAGTGATATACCCCCGGGCGACTCCAGGGATGAGCAGTTCTTC.

V and J are TRBV10-3 and TRBJ2-7; 13 nucleotides align to TRBD2. The V segment lost 0 bases and the J segment 6 bases; nucleotides outside the gene matches: 2. The CDR3 extends over 15 amino acids. Per the germline V gene, CDR1 is ENHRY and CDR2 is SYGVKD. The CDR3 DNA is TGTGCCATCAGTGAGTCTCGGACTAGCGGGGGCGAGCAGTACTTC. It translates to CAISESRTSGGEQYF.

This clonotype was detected many times. The rearrangement links TRBV5-1 to TRBJ1-1; no reliable D call. In germline, CDR1 is SGHRS, CDR2 YFSETQ. This CDR3 is built from 15 residues. V was clipped by 0 bases and J by 0 bases, with 9 bases between them. The CDR3 region has the DNA TGCGCCAGCAGCTTGGAAGTGGGAATGAACACTGAAGCTTTCTTT. Amino acids: CASSLEVGMNTEAFF.

CDR3 region: CTSSPSRETQYF. Written as DNA, the CDR3 is TGTACCAGCAGCCCCAGTCGAGAGACCCAGTACTTC. The chain is built from TRBV7-2 and TRBJ2-5; D is undetermined. V was shortened by 5 bases and J by 4 bases, with 8 bases between the two germline ends. The length of the CDR3 is 12 residues. Germline CDR1 reads SGHTA; CDR2 reads FQGNSA.

V usage is TRBV2 and J usage is TRBJ1-1; no clear D. V gave up 4 bases and J gave up 1 base, with 13 bases separating them. Germline CDR1 and CDR2: SNHLY and FYNNEI. CDR3 length equals 15 residues. The CDR3 coding sequence is TGTGCCAGCAGTGTGCGCAGGCCACCGAACACTGAAGCTTTCTTT. Translating gives CASSVRRPPNTEAFF.